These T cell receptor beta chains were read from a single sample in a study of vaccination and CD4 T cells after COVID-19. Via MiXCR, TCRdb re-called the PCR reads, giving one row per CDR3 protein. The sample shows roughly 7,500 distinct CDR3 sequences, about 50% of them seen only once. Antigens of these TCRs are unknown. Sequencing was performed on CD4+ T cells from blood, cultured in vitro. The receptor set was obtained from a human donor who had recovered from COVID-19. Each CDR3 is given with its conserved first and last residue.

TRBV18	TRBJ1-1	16	CASSPQPVRSNTEAFF
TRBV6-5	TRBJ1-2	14	CASSYSRFAYGYTF
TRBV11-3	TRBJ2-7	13	CASSRSITGEQYF
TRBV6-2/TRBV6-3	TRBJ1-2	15	CASSYSTGALGGYTF
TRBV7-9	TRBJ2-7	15	CASSPLGGPGNEQYF
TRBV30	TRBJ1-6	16	CAWSLRGGGRNSPLHF
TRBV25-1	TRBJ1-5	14	CASSHRQSNQPRHF
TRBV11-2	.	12	CASSPGGGEQYF
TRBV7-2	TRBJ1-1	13	CASNIDGNTEAFF
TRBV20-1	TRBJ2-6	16	CSARAAVLAGANVLTF
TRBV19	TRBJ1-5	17	CASSIAPRGISNQPQHF
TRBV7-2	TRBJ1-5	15	CASSLILGYGQPQHF
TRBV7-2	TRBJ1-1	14	CASRFQSLNTEAFF
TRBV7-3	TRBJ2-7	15	CASSLMAGVSYEQYF
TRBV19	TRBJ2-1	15	CASSQDGTAYNEQFF
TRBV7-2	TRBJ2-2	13	CASSLAITGELFF
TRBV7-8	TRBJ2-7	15	CASSLAGGPTYEQYF
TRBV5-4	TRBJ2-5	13	CASSRDPQETQYF
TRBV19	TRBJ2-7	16	CASSIDGSGGVYEQYF
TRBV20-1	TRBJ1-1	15	CSALPPLGLVTEAFF
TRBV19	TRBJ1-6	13	CATGREDNSPLHF
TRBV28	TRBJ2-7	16	CASSLGEQVGPREQYF
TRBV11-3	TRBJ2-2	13	CASSSTPTGELFF
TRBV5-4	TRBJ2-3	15	CASSLWTGGRDTQYF
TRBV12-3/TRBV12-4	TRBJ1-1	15	CASSYRVGVNTEAFF
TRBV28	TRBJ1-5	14	CASSRTGNTQPQHF
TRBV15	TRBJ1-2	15	CATSRRTGGGGGYTF
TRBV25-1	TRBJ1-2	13	CASRLEVYYGYTF
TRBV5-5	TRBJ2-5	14	CASSLVVVSETQYF
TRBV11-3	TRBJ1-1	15	CASSPRWGADTEAFF
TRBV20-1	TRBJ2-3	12	CSARWGTDTQYF
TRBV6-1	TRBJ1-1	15	CASSEVVGRNTEAFF
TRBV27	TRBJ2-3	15	CASSLRGQGRDTQYF
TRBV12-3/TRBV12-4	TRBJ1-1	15	CASKRRRESDTEAFF
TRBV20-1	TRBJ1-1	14	CSAKYGGKNTEAFF
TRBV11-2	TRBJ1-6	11	CASSLGWSLHF
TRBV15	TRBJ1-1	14	CATSVRTANTEAFF
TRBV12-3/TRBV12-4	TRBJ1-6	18	CASSRTGQGSSYNSPLHF
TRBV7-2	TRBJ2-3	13	CASSLANTDTQYF
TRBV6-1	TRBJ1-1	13	CASSVRRQTEAFF
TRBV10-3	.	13	CAISDRGQDEQYF
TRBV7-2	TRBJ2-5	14	CASSLVGYQETQYF
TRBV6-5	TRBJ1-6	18	CASSYGGTGLKGNSPLHF
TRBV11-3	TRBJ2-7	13	CASSLGAGTLQYF
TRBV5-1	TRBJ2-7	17	CASTLRPTGTGSYEQYF
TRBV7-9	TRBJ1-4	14	CASSPFGTNEKLFF
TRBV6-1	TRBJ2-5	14	CASTDMSTLATQYF
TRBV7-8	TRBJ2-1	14	CASKLGRGSNEQFF
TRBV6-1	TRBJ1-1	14	CASSRREPNTEAFF
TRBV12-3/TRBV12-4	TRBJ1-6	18	CASSRTGGRSSYNSPLHF
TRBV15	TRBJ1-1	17	CATSWGGTGWMNTEAFF